Listed below are T cell receptor beta chains from one sample, sequenced in a study of STAT3 mutations in large granular lymphocyte leukemia. TCRdb keeps only in-frame clones here, not all; method: immunoSEQ multiplex PCR. The repertoire holds about 12,000 clones, with around 86% as singletons. Sequencing used peripheral blood mononuclear cells. The origin of the receptors is an older man with T-cell large granular lymphocyte leukemia. Some clones in this sample may be carry-over from other donors' samples. Both conserved end residues are part of each CDR3. The D gene is left open where the match is weak. Not every row has a clone size; where given, it reads once, few, many or a size class.

d_call	v_call	clone_size	j_call	cdr3_aa	cdr3_nt
NA	TRBV19	once	TRBJ1-2	CASSIAVDYYGYTF	TGTGCCAGTAGTATAGCGGTGGACTACTATGGCTACACCTTC
NA	TRBV30	once	TRBJ1-4	CAWKGYNEKLFF	TGTGCCTGGAAAGGGTACAATGAAAAACTGTTTTTT
NA	TRBV7-6	NA	TRBJ2-7	CASSPQVGYEQYF	TGTGCCAGCAGCCCCCAGGTGGGCTACGAGCAGTACTTC
NA	TRBV6-5	few	TRBJ1-6	CASSYLESPLHF	TGTGCCAGCAGTTACTTGGAATCACCCCTCCACTTT
NA	TRBV18	NA	TRBJ2-7	CASSPQGIGYEQYF	TGTGCCAGCTCACCTCAGGGGATCGGCTACGAGCAGTACTTC
TRBD2	TRBV29-1	NA	TRBJ2-5	CARSRGGSETQYF	TGCGCGCGGTCCCGGGGGGGCTCTGAGACCCAGTACTTC
NA	TRBV7-3	NA	TRBJ2-2	CASSLSGAGSFTGELFF	TGTGCCAGCAGCCTATCCGGTGCGGGGTCCTTCACCGGGGAGCTGTTTTTT
TRBD1	TRBV5-4	once	TRBJ1-3	CASSTRQGAVGNTIYF	TGTGCCAGCAGCACCAGACAGGGGGCGGTTGGAAACACCATATATTTT
TRBD1	TRBV4-3	NA	TRBJ2-7	CASSHDPGQGVYEQYF	TGCGCCAGCAGCCATGACCCCGGACAGGGGGTCTACGAGCAGTACTTC
TRBD2	TRBV11-2	NA	TRBJ2-1	CASRRIAGASYNEQFF	TGTGCCAGCAGACGAATAGCGGGGGCCTCCTACAATGAGCAGTTCTTC
NA	TRBV9	NA	TRBJ1-6	CASSVEGVNSPLHF	TGTGCCAGCAGCGTAGAAGGGGTGAATTCACCCCTCCACTTT
NA	TRBV5-1	NA	TRBJ2-7	CASSLEQGAGEQYF	TGCGCCAGCAGCTTGGAACAGGGTGCCGGCGAGCAGTACTTC
NA	TRBV5-4	NA	TRBJ1-1	CASSPTGRGGVTEAFF	TGTGCCAGCAGCCCCACAGGGCGGGGGGGCGTCACTGAAGCTTTCTTT
TRBD1	TRBV7-9	NA	TRBJ2-1	CASSSRRDRDHNEQFF	TGTGCCAGCAGCTCCCGGCGGGACAGGGATCACAATGAGCAGTTCTTC
NA	TRBV5-4	NA	TRBJ2-7	CASSNLNEQYF	TGTGCCAGCAGCAATTTAAACGAGCAGTACTTC
NA	TRBV7-2	NA	TRBJ1-2	CASSLWQVGGYTF	TGTGCCAGCAGCTTATGGCAGGTTGGTGGCTACACCTTC
NA	TRBV7-9	medium-sized	TRBJ1-2	CASSSPGGAYGYTF	TGTGCCAGCAGCTCCCCCGGGGGAGCATATGGCTACACCTTC
NA	TRBV5-4	NA	TRBJ1-5	CASSPRAGVASNQPQHF	TGTGCCAGCAGCCCCAGGGCAGGGGTCGCGAGCAATCAGCCCCAGCATTTT
TRBD1	TRBV7-9	NA	TRBJ1-6	CASSAGRGQNNSPLHF	TGTGCCAGCAGCGCGGGGAGGGGGCAGAATAATTCACCCCTCCACTTT
NA	TRBV2	NA	TRBJ1-2	CASSDRRAGGYGYTF	TGTGCCAGCAGTGATCGGAGGGCCGGTGGCTATGGCTACACCTTC
TRBD2	TRBV16	few	TRBJ2-7	CASSQTSGTSERF	TGTGCCAGCAGCCAAACTAGCGGGACGAGTGAGCGCTTC
NA	TRBV7-9	once	TRBJ1-6	CASSLGGSWSPLHF	TGTGCCAGCAGCTTAGGTGGCAGTTGGTCACCCCTCCACTTT